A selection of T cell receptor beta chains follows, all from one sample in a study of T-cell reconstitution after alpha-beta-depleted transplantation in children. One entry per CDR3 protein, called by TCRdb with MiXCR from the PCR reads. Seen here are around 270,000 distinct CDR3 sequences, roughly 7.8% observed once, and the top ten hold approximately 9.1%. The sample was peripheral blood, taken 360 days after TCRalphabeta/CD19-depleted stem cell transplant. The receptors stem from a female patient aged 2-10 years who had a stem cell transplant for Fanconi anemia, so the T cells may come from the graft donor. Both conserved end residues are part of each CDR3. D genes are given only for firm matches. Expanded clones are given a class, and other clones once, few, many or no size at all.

CDR3 DNA: TGTGCCAGCAGCCAAGAGTGGGACAGCTCTGGAAACACCATATATTTT
CDR3 protein: CASSQEWDSSGNTIYF
J gene: TRBJ1-3
clone size: NA
D gene: TRBD1
V gene: TRBV3-1

CDR3 DNA: TGTGCCAGCTCACCGAGTGAAAAACTGTTTTTT
CDR3 protein: CASSPSEKLFF
J gene: TRBJ1-4
clone size: NA
D gene: NA
V gene: TRBV18

CDR3 DNA: TGCAGTGCAGGACTACTCTTGCAGTTCTTC
CDR3 protein: CSAGLLLQFF
J gene: TRBJ2-1
clone size: few
D gene: NA
V gene: TRBV20-1

CDR3 DNA: TGTGCCAGCAGTTTATGGGGGGGGGAGTACAATGAGCAGTTCTTC
CDR3 protein: CASSLWGGEYNEQFF
J gene: TRBJ2-1
clone size: NA
D gene: TRBD2
V gene: TRBV27

CDR3 DNA: TGCAGTGCTAGAGATCGGCTAGCGGAATTCACAGATACGCAGTATTTT
CDR3 protein: CSARDRLAEFTDTQYF
J gene: TRBJ2-3
clone size: many
D gene: TRBD2
V gene: TRBV20-1

CDR3 DNA: TGTGCCAGCAGCTTGGATGGGATGCGAGAGACCCAGTACTTC
CDR3 protein: CASSLDGMRETQYF
J gene: TRBJ2-5
clone size: NA
D gene: NA
V gene: TRBV5-8

CDR3 DNA: TGTGCCAGCAGCGTAACCTGGGGCTACGAGACCCAGTACTTC
CDR3 protein: CASSVTWGYETQYF
J gene: TRBJ2-5
clone size: NA
D gene: NA
V gene: TRBV9

CDR3 DNA: TGCGCCAGCAGCCCCCAGACGGTTATGAACACTGAAGCTTTCTTT
CDR3 protein: CASSPQTVMNTEAFF
J gene: TRBJ1-1
clone size: NA
D gene: NA
V gene: TRBV4-3

CDR3 DNA: TGCAGTGCTAGACACCCGTACCAAGAGACCCAGTACTTC
CDR3 protein: CSARHPYQETQYF
J gene: TRBJ2-5
clone size: few
D gene: NA
V gene: TRBV20-1

CDR3 DNA: TGTGCCAGCAGCCCTACAGTCCCGGGACACAACTATGGCTACACCTTC
CDR3 protein: CASSPTVPGHNYGYTF
J gene: TRBJ1-2
clone size: few
D gene: NA
V gene: TRBV7-9

CDR3 DNA: TGTGCCAGCAGCTTAGCCCCAACAGGGGATGGCTACACCTTC
CDR3 protein: CASSLAPTGDGYTF
J gene: TRBJ1-2
clone size: many
D gene: TRBD1
V gene: TRBV7-3

CDR3 DNA: TGCAGCTTCCGGGTGTGGGGGACTAGCGGGTACAATGAGCAGTTCTTC
CDR3 protein: CSFRVWGTSGYNEQFF
J gene: TRBJ2-1
clone size: NA
D gene: TRBD2
V gene: TRBV29-1

CDR3 DNA: TGTGCCACCACGGCGGGGGCAGGGTCCTACAATGAGCAGTTCTTC
CDR3 protein: CATTAGAGSYNEQFF
J gene: TRBJ2-1
clone size: few
D gene: NA
V gene: TRBV5-6

CDR3 DNA: TGCGCCAGCAGCCGATCCCTCTCTGCCCGGGACAATGAGCAGTTCTTC
CDR3 protein: CASSRSLSARDNEQFF
J gene: TRBJ2-1
clone size: many
D gene: NA
V gene: TRBV5-1

CDR3 DNA: TGTGCCAGCAGTCGAGGACAGTTCGCAGATACGCAGTATTTT
CDR3 protein: CASSRGQFADTQYF
J gene: TRBJ2-3
clone size: many
D gene: NA
V gene: TRBV28

CDR3 DNA: TGTGCCAGCAGTTACGCGGGTCCCGATGAGCAGTTCTTC
CDR3 protein: CASSYAGPDEQFF
J gene: TRBJ2-1
clone size: many
D gene: NA
V gene: TRBV6-5

CDR3 DNA: TGTGCCAGCCGTGGACCGGGACAGTTTAGCACTGAAGCTTTCTTT
CDR3 protein: CASRGPGQFSTEAFF
J gene: TRBJ1-1
clone size: NA
D gene: TRBD1
V gene: TRBV28

CDR3 DNA: TGTGCCACCAGTGACCCAACCGGGTATAGGAATACGCAGTATTTT
CDR3 protein: CATSDPTGYRNTQYF
J gene: TRBJ2-3
clone size: many
D gene: NA
V gene: TRBV24-1

CDR3 DNA: TGTGCCAGCAGCCAAGGACTAGCGGGGAGTACTAGCTCCTACAATGAGCAGTTCTTC
CDR3 protein: CASSQGLAGSTSSYNEQFF
J gene: TRBJ2-1
clone size: few
D gene: TRBD2
V gene: TRBV4-2

CDR3 DNA: TGTGCCAGCAGTTCCCTCGGGATTTACAATGAGCAGTTCTTC
CDR3 protein: CASSSLGIYNEQFF
J gene: TRBJ2-1
clone size: many
D gene: NA
V gene: TRBV12-3/TRBV12-4

CDR3 DNA: TGCGCCAGCAGCGAGGGGACAGTCTATGGCTACACCTTC
CDR3 protein: CASSEGTVYGYTF
J gene: TRBJ1-2
clone size: few
D gene: TRBD1
V gene: TRBV5-1

CDR3 DNA: TGTGCCAGCAGCTTAGCGCTACCTGGGGCCAACGTCCTGACTTTC
CDR3 protein: CASSLALPGANVLTF
J gene: TRBJ2-6
clone size: many
D gene: NA
V gene: TRBV7-9

CDR3 DNA: TGTGCCAGCTCACCCCTAGCGGGGGGCCTCGCGGGAACAGATACGCAGTATTTT
CDR3 protein: CASSPLAGGLAGTDTQYF
J gene: TRBJ2-3
clone size: many
D gene: TRBD2
V gene: TRBV18

CDR3 DNA: TGCGCCAGCAGCGAATTACAAAACTATCAGCCCCAGCATTTT
CDR3 protein: CASSELQNYQPQHF
J gene: TRBJ1-5
clone size: few
D gene: NA
V gene: TRBV4-1

CDR3 DNA: TGTGCCAGCAGCAATACAGGGAACAATCAGCCCCAGCATTTT
CDR3 protein: CASSNTGNNQPQHF
J gene: TRBJ1-5
clone size: many
D gene: NA
V gene: TRBV7-2

CDR3 DNA: TGTGCCAGCAGCTTATCCTCAGGGAACTATGGCTACACCTTC
CDR3 protein: CASSLSSGNYGYTF
J gene: TRBJ1-2
clone size: many
D gene: NA
V gene: TRBV7-9

CDR3 DNA: TGTACCAGCAAAACCCCGGGACTAGCGGGAGGATATTCACCTTTAGAGCAGTTCTTC
CDR3 protein: CTSKTPGLAGGYSPLEQFF
J gene: TRBJ2-1
clone size: NA
D gene: TRBD2
V gene: TRBV12-3/TRBV12-4

CDR3 DNA: TGTGCCAGCAGACCCGGGACTATGAACACTGAAGCTTTCTTT
CDR3 protein: CASRPGTMNTEAFF
J gene: TRBJ1-1
clone size: few
D gene: NA
V gene: TRBV2

CDR3 DNA: TGTGCCTGGGGGAAGATCCCCTCGGACAGGGGGTTATCGAATGAGCAGTTCTTC
CDR3 protein: CAWGKIPSDRGLSNEQFF
J gene: TRBJ2-1
clone size: few
D gene: TRBD1
V gene: TRBV30

CDR3 DNA: TGTGCCAGCGGCCGGGGGGGTCCCCACTATGGCTACACCTTC
CDR3 protein: CASGRGGPHYGYTF
J gene: TRBJ1-2
clone size: many
D gene: NA
V gene: TRBV28

CDR3 DNA: TGTGCCAGCAGTGAAGCCGGGACTAGCGTAGAGACCCAGTACTTC
CDR3 protein: CASSEAGTSVETQYF
J gene: TRBJ2-5
clone size: few
D gene: TRBD2
V gene: TRBV2

CDR3 DNA: TGTGCCAGCAGTCCCGCGGGGGTAGACACTGAAGCTTTCTTT
CDR3 protein: CASSPAGVDTEAFF
J gene: TRBJ1-1
clone size: many
D gene: NA
V gene: TRBV28

CDR3 DNA: TGTGCCAGCAGTTATGTTACTAGCCACGAGCAGTACTTC
CDR3 protein: CASSYVTSHEQYF
J gene: TRBJ2-7
clone size: few
D gene: NA
V gene: TRBV6-6

CDR3 DNA: TGTGCCAGCTCACCAAGACTCCGAGACGGTGAGCAGTTCTTC
CDR3 protein: CASSPRLRDGEQFF
J gene: TRBJ2-1
clone size: NA
D gene: NA
V gene: TRBV18

CDR3 DNA: TGTGCCAGCAGCCAAGTCAGGGGTGGAAGGGAGCTGTTTTTT
CDR3 protein: CASSQVRGGRELFF
J gene: TRBJ2-2
clone size: NA
D gene: NA
V gene: TRBV14

CDR3 DNA: TGCAGTGCTATAGGGGACGAAAAACTGTTTTTT
CDR3 protein: CSAIGDEKLFF
J gene: TRBJ1-4
clone size: few
D gene: NA
V gene: TRBV20-1

CDR3 DNA: TGCAGTGTGCCGGGGCAGGGGAGAGAACAGCCCCAGCATTTT
CDR3 protein: CSVPGQGREQPQHF
J gene: TRBJ1-5
clone size: NA
D gene: NA
V gene: TRBV20-1